These 21 T cell receptor beta chains were sequenced from one sample in a study of identical twins. TCRdb re-derived calls from the 5' RACE reads in MiXCR, one entry per CDR3 protein. Here the sample spans 450,000 or so distinct CDR3 sequences, 18% being singletons. The source material was naive T cells sorted from blood. Source of these receptors: a man aged 45-65 years in good health.

This clonotype was seen many times. The V and J genes are TRBV10-3 and TRBJ2-3; D not certain. The CDR3 runs to 13 residues. V was clipped by 6 bases and J by 2 bases, with 9 bases between them. Germline loops: CDR1 ENHRY, CDR2 SYGVKD. In nucleotides, the CDR3 is TGTGCCATCAGGGAGAAGGCCACAGATACGCAGTATTTT. Translation gives CAIREKATDTQYF.

This clonotype was picked up a small number of times. The J gene is TRBJ1-1, the V gene TRBV29-1; 9 bases are shared with TRBD1. The CDR3 is 16 residues long. Per the germline V gene, CDR1 is SQVTM and CDR2 is ANQGSEA. With 8 bases clipped from V and 4 bases from J, the junction kept 17 bases outside the gene matches. CDR3 residues: CSCYPWGTGIITEAFF. In DNA form, the CDR3 reads TGCAGCTGCTATCCGTGGGGGACAGGGATTATCACTGAAGCTTTCTTT.

This clonotype was seen a few times. This chain links TRBV29-1 with TRBJ2-7; tentatively, D is TRBD1 (6 bases). Germline V lookup: CDR1 SQVTM, CDR2 ANQGSEA. The CDR3 length is 13 residues. Between the trimmed V and J ends, which lost 4 bases and 3 bases, there was a span of 13 bases. CDR3 nucleotide sequence: TGCAGCGTTGTTCCCTCGACAGGCTACGAGCAGTACTTC. This translates into CSVVPSTGYEQYF.

This clonotype was seen many times. The chain recombines TRBV5-5 with TRBJ2-2; TRBD2 is a possible D gene (7 bases). V dropped 4 bases and J dropped 4 bases, with 17 bases sitting between them. The V gene's germline CDR1 is SGHKS and CDR2 YYEKEE (reference sequence). This CDR3 comprises 16 residues. CDR3 nucleotide sequence: TGTGCCAGCAGCCCTAGCGCGGCGGGGGCCACCGGGGAGCTGTTTTTT. It translates to CASSPSAAGATGELFF. The variable domain in full, with the rest retrieved from reference TRBV5-5 and TRBJ2-2, is DAGVTQSPTHLIKTRGQQVTLRCSPISGHKSVSWYQQVLGQGPQFIFQYYEKEERGRGNFPDRFSARQFPNYSSELNVNALLLGDSALYLCASSPSAAGATGELFFGEGSRLTVL.

The table lists this clonotype with many counts. The V call is TRBV5-1, the J call TRBJ2-3; possibly TRBD1 for D (6 bases). V dropped 1 base and J dropped 3 bases, with 18 bases sitting between them. The germline gives CDR1 SGHRS, CDR2 YFSETQ. This CDR3 is built from 17 residues. CDR3 loop: CASSLRLRGQVTDTQYF. The DNA of the CDR3 is TGCGCCAGCAGCTTGCGGCTCAGGGGTCAGGTTACAGATACGCAGTATTTT.

This clonotype was seen a few times. The chain couples TRBV5-1 to TRBJ2-5; possibly TRBD1 or TRBD2 for D (6 bases each). In germline, CDR1 is SGHRS, CDR2 YFSETQ. Trimming shortened V by 0 bases and J by 0 bases, and 12 bases separated the two germline ends. CDR3 size: 16 residues. The CDR3 is CASSLVPGAHQETQYF. The CDR3 nucleotides read TGCGCCAGCAGCTTGGTTCCGGGGGCGCACCAAGAGACCCAGTACTTC.

This clonotype was seen ten or more times. This chain links TRBV5-1 with TRBJ1-2; no clear D gene. This CDR3 contains 13 residues. CDR1 and CDR2 (germline): SGHRS, YFSETQ. The V gene lost 6 bases and the J gene lost 3 bases, with 12 bases spanning the gap. The CDR3: CASTIGGDYGYTF. For the CDR3, the DNA is TGCGCCAGCACCATTGGCGGAGACTATGGCTACACCTTC. The entire variable domain, with the rest obtained from reference TRBV5-1 and TRBJ1-2, is as follows: KAGVTQTPRYLIKTRGQQVTLSCSPISGHRSVSWYQQTPGQGLQFLFEYFSETQRNKGNFPGRFSGRQFSNSRSEMNVSTLELGDSALYLCASTIGGDYGYTFGSGTRLTVV.

The chain recombines TRBV3-1 with TRBJ2-7, with D perhaps TRBD2 (6 bases). Trimming took off 5 bases at V and 7 bases at J, with 15 bases between the two ends. Looked up from germline, CDR1 is LGHDT and CDR2 is YNNKEL (reference sequence). The CDR3 length is 13 residues. The CDR3 region is CASSSGTLGEQYF. The DNA for the CDR3 is TGTGCCAGCAGCTCAGGGACTTTAGGGGAGCAGTACTTC.

Only a few counts were recorded for this clonotype. The rearrangement joins TRBV5-1 to TRBJ2-1; 10 bases align to TRBD1. This CDR3 has 16 amino acids. The junction had 10 bases not matched to a gene; V was cut back by 6 bases and J by 4 bases. Per germline, CDR1 SGHRS and CDR2 YFSETQ. The CDR3 here is CASTPKTGGAYNEQFF. CDR3 DNA sequence: TGCGCCAGCACCCCCAAGACAGGGGGCGCGTACAATGAGCAGTTCTTC.

The sample holds many counts of this clonotype. The chain uses TRBV10-3 and TRBJ2-1; D ambiguous. From germline, CDR1 is ENHRY and CDR2 SYGVKD. This CDR3 contains 13 residues. Trimming left V 6 bases short and J 4 bases short, with 10 bases between. In DNA form, the CDR3 reads TGTGCCATCAGCAGCCCGCCATACAATGAGCAGTTCTTC. Protein sequence: CAISSPPYNEQFF.

This chain uses TRBV7-8 with TRBJ2-5; D is uncertain. This CDR3 is built from 14 residues. Trimming removed 1 base at V and 3 bases at J, with 9 bases between. The germline V gene has CDR1 SGHVS and CDR2 FQNEAQ. DNA of the CDR3: TGTGCCAGCAGCTTAGGTTTTGGGAAAGAGACCCAGTACTTC. Protein product: CASSLGFGKETQYF.

This chain uses TRBV7-8 with TRBJ2-7, with D perhaps matching TRBD1 (6 bases). The ends were cut back, 10 bases at V and 0 bases at J, with 13 bases in the middle. The CDR3 consists of 13 residues. Germline values: CDR1 SGHVS, CDR2 FQNEAQ. The CDR3, as DNA: TGTGCCACCCAGGGGCCCTCCTCCTACGAGCAGTACTTC. It encodes CATQGPSSYEQYF.

The chain carries TRBV3-1 and TRBJ2-7, with 7 bases aligning to TRBD2. Germline trimming cut 3 bases from V and 2 bases from J; bases unmatched to any gene: 4. CDR1 is LGHDT and CDR2 is YNNKEL in the germline V gene (reference sequence). This CDR3 contains 14 residues. CDR3 residues: CASSQLAETYEQYF. For the CDR3, the DNA is TGTGCCAGCAGCCAGCTAGCGGAAACCTACGAGCAGTACTTC.

In its sample, this clonotype was seen many times. V usage is TRBV27 and J usage is TRBJ2-3; maybe TRBD2 (6 bases). The CDR3 runs to 17 residues. Trimming shortened V by 3 bases and J by 0 bases, and 16 bases separated the two germline ends. Germline V gives CDR1 MNHEY, CDR2 SMNVEV (reference sequence). CDR3 residues: CASSLYPVEGSTDTQYF. CDR3 coding DNA: TGTGCCAGCAGTTTGTATCCTGTGGAGGGTAGCACAGATACGCAGTATTTT.

This clonotype was picked up many times. This rearrangement joins TRBV20-1 to TRBJ1-2; D perhaps matches TRBD1 (5 bases). This CDR3 is built from 12 residues. Trimming removed 6 bases from V and 7 bases from J, with 15 bases in between. Germline CDR1 reads DFQATT; CDR2 reads SNEGSKA (reference sequence). The CDR3 DNA reads TGCAGTGCCCCAGGCGGGGCTAGTGGCTACACCTTC. Translated: CSAPGGASGYTF.

The table lists this clonotype with many counts. This chain links TRBV5-1 with TRBJ2-5; TRBD2 agrees at 10 bases. Losses at the gene ends were 0 bases for V and 5 bases for J; bases not matched to a gene: 4. From germline, CDR1 is SGHRS and CDR2 YFSETQ. This CDR3 has 15 amino acids. The CDR3 DNA follows: TGCGCCAGCAGCTTGGGAGCGGGGGGGCATGAGACCCAGTACTTC. Amino acids: CASSLGAGGHETQYF.

There are many counts of this clonotype. The V call is TRBV2, the J call TRBJ2-1; 12 nucleotides align to TRBD2. V was clipped by 7 bases and J by 4 bases; unmatched bases: 5. This CDR3 is 15 amino acids long. Germline CDR1 is SNHLY and CDR2 is FYNNEI. CDR3 loop: CASMTSGGSYNEQFF. In nucleotides, the CDR3 is TGTGCCAGCATGACTAGCGGGGGTTCTTACAATGAGCAGTTCTTC.

This clonotype was picked up a small number of times. The chain links TRBV9 to TRBJ2-1; D gene uncertain. The CDR3 is made up of 16 amino acids. Germline CDR1 is SGDLS and CDR2 is YYNGEE. V shed 0 bases and J shed 0 bases, with 10 bases lying between them. CDR3 DNA: TGTGCCAGCAGCGTAGGATCCAGCAGCTCCTACAATGAGCAGTTCTTC. It yields the protein CASSVGSSSSYNEQFF.

This clonotype was detected a few times. The chain uses TRBV27 and TRBJ2-5; D possibly corresponds to TRBD1 (5 bases). Trimming shortened V by 2 bases and J by 7 bases, and 14 bases separated the two germline ends. Germline V CDR1 and CDR2: MNHEY, SMNVEV (reference sequence). The CDR3 spans 14 residues. In DNA form, the CDR3 reads TGTGCCAGCAGTTTAGGGGCAGAGACTCGGACCCAGTACTTC. It specifies CASSLGAETRTQYF.

This clonotype was counted only a few times. The rearrangement links TRBV29-1 to TRBJ2-5; 8 bases align to TRBD1. The CDR3 has 13 residues. V lost 0 bases to trimming and J lost 5 bases; unmatched junction nucleotides: 2. Germline V gene sequence: CDR1 SQVTM, CDR2 ANQGSEA. The CDR3 DNA reads as TGCAGCGTTGAAGAACGACAGGGGGAGACCCAGTACTTC. Protein product: CSVEERQGETQYF.

As to this clonotype: With a much larger clone just one base away, this may be a read error. The V call is TRBV4-1, the J call TRBJ2-7; 8 bases match TRBD2. Germline V gives CDR1 MGHRA, CDR2 YSYEKL. The CDR3 spans 15 residues. As DNA, the CDR3 is TGCGCCTGCAGCCAAGGAACTAGCGGTGGATACGAGCAGTACTTC. Translating it yields CACSQGTSGGYEQYF.